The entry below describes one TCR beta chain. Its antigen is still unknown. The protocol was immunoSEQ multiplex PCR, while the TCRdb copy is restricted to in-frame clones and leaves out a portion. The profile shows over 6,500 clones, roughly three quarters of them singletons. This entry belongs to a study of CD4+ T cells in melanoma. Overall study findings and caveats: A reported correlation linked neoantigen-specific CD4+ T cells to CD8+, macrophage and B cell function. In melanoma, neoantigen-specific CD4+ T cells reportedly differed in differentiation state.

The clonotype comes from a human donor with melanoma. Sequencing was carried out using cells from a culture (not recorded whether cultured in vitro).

The CDR3 DNA follows: TGTGCCAGCAGTTTTTTTTCCGCCAGCCAAGAGACCCAGTACTTC. It specifies CASSFFSASQETQYF. This chain uses TRBV28 with TRBJ2-5, with D unresolved. CDR1 is MDHEN and CDR2 is SYDVKM in the germline V gene. The CDR3 sequence is 15 residues long. V lost 3 bases and J 1 base, leaving 12 bases between the germline ends.